The 23 T cell receptor beta chains presented below share a single source sample, sequenced in a study of CXCR3-negative and CXCR3-positive naive CD8 T cells. Study observations and caveats: TRB CDR3 hydrophobicity was greater in CXCR3-positive naive cells than in CXCR3-negative naive cells.

All TRB cDNA libraries came from 5' RACE performed with UMI labels. Reprocessing the 5' RACE reads, TCRdb reports a single entry for every CDR3 protein and omits DNA. This sample's clone table lists about 98,000 distinct CDR3 sequences. These receptors have no identified antigens. Sequenced material: naive CXCR3+ CD8+ T cells from blood. Subset reported: CD45RO-CCR7+CD27+CD95- naive CD8+ T cells expressing CXCR3 (TNR3+). The receptors originated from a human donor in good health. Some clones in this sample may be carry-over from other donors' samples.

The CDR3 here is CASSLGLGTDTQYF. This rearrangement joins TRBV5-1 to TRBJ2-3. Germline CDR1 is SGHRS and CDR2 is YFSETQ. CDR3 length: 14 amino acids.

The chain joins TRBV6-6 to TRBJ2-1. CDR3 length equals 14 residues. Germline CDR1 is MNHNY and CDR2 is SVGAGI (reference sequence). This chain's CDR3 is CASSYDSPYNEQFF.

V gene TRBV29-1 combines with J gene TRBJ2-7. CDR1 and CDR2 (germline): SQVTM, ANQGSEA. This CDR3 comprises 11 residues. This CDR3 is CSVDHKYEQYF.

V is TRBV28 and J is TRBJ2-1; TCRdb returns TRBD2, unconfirmable since there is no DNA. The CDR3 sequence is 14 residues long. CDR1 is MDHEN and CDR2 is SYDVKM in the germline V gene. This CDR3 is CASSLSGGLNEQFF.

The V call is TRBV29-1, the J call TRBJ2-2; checking the TCRdb D call of TRBD2 is not possible without DNA. The CDR3 totals 16 residues. Germline V gene sequence: CDR1 SQVTM, CDR2 ANQGSEA. This chain's CDR3 is CSVVEGFGWSTGELFF.

The chain carries TRBV6-1 and TRBJ2-3; without DNA, the TCRdb call of TRBD1 cannot be checked. The CDR3 extends over 14 amino acids. Per the germline V gene, CDR1 is MNHNS and CDR2 is SASEGT. CDR3 region: CASSEQGGTDTQYF.

V is TRBV21-1 and J is TRBJ2-5; TCRdb indicates TRBD1, and absent DNA this call remains unverified. TRBV21-1 constitutes a pseudogene. This CDR3 has 17 amino acids. The CDR3 loop reads CASSLKGRDTGRETQYF.

The chain is built from TRBV6-5 and TRBJ2-7; the D call from TCRdb, TRBD1, cannot be confirmed without DNA. The CDR3 covers 17 residues. Germline CDR1 MNHEY, CDR2 SVGAGI. This CDR3 reads CASSYSIGQGNSYEQYF.

The chain links TRBV7-6 to TRBJ2-3; TCRdb's assignment of TRBD1 cannot be checked, as there is no DNA. CDR3 length: 15 residues. Germline V lookup: CDR1 SGHVS, CDR2 FNYEAQ. CDR3 amino acids: CASSSTGGFTDTQYF.

V is TRBV28 and J is TRBJ2-1. The CDR3 has 13 amino acids. Germline CDR1 and CDR2: MDHEN and SYDVKM. The chain's CDR3 is CASSLSDNNEQFF.

The rearrangement uses TRBV3-1 and TRBJ1-1; TCRdb calls TRBD1, which cannot be checked without DNA. Germline-derived CDR1 and CDR2 are LGHDT and YNNKEL (reference sequence). This CDR3 comprises 18 residues. CDR3 loop: CASSQDPSDRLGNTEAFF.

The chain is built from TRBV29-1 and TRBJ1-3. Germline-derived CDR1 and CDR2 are SQVTM and ANQGSEA. CDR3 length: 17 amino acids. CDR3 sequence: CSVERQPPTDSGNTIYF.

The chain has TRBV3-1 and TRBJ1-5. Germline loops: CDR1 LGHDT, CDR2 YNNKEL (reference sequence). This CDR3 region has 15 residues. CDR3: CASSQDERGLQPQHF. The entire variable domain, with the rest obtained from reference TRBV3-1 and TRBJ1-5, is as follows: DTAVSQTPKYLVTQMGNDKSIKCEQNLGHDTMYWYKQDSKKFLKIMFSYNNKELIINETVPNRFSPKSPDKAHLNLHINSLELGDSAVYFCASSQDERGLQPQHFGDGTRLSIL.

CDR3 in amino acids: CASSSLPSGGLPGNEQFF. This rearrangement joins TRBV5-1 to TRBJ2-1; TCRdb lists TRBD2, though no DNA is available to test this call. The CDR3 spans 18 residues. The germline gives CDR1 SGHRS, CDR2 YFSETQ.

The V and J genes are TRBV28 and TRBJ2-5; TCRdb names TRBD1, which stays unverified in the absence of DNA. Per germline, CDR1 MDHEN and CDR2 SYDVKM. This CDR3 contains 14 residues. CDR3 amino acids: CASSLGGGVETQYF.

V is TRBV28 and J is TRBJ2-5; TCRdb's D call, TRBD2, is unchecked because there is no DNA. The CDR3 extends over 15 amino acids. Germline V lookup: CDR1 MDHEN, CDR2 SYDVKM. The chain's CDR3 is CASSFGSPREETQYF.

The V call is TRBV6-2 or TRBV6-3, the J call TRBJ2-5; TCRdb's D gene call, TRBD2, goes unchecked for lack of DNA. CDR1 and CDR2 from the germline V gene are MNHEY and SVGEGT. The CDR3 sequence is 16 residues long. CDR3 residues: CASRRTSGGLEETQYF.

This sequence joins TRBV2 and TRBJ2-3; TCRdb selects TRBD2, and the lack of DNA leaves this call unchecked. This CDR3 has 15 amino acids. The V gene's germline CDR1 is SNHLY and CDR2 FYNNEI. The CDR3 reads CASSEASGIGDTQYF.

The rearrangement joins TRBV7-9 to TRBJ2-4; TCRdb's D call of TRBD1 is untestable without DNA. CDR1 SEHNR and CDR2 FQNEAQ come from the germline V gene (reference sequence). The CDR3 consists of 17 residues. CDR3 sequence: CASSLMGQGLAKNIQYF.

The chain links TRBV9 to TRBJ2-7; with no DNA, the TCRdb D assignment of TRBD1 cannot be verified. CDR3 length: 15 amino acids. Germline CDR1 SGDLS, CDR2 YYNGEE. CDR3 region: CARHPGQQDFYEQYF.

V and J are TRBV4-2 and TRBJ2-1; TCRdb's D call of TRBD2 is untestable without DNA. This CDR3 is 17 amino acids long. CDR1 and CDR2 (germline): LGHNA, YNFKEQ. The chain's CDR3 is CASSLTLEGSSYNEQFF.

This chain links TRBV7-2 with TRBJ2-7. Germline V gene lookup returns CDR1 SGHTA and CDR2 FQGNSA. The CDR3 length is 13 residues. CDR3 amino acids: CASSPDLGYEQYF.

The chain combines TRBV29-1 with TRBJ2-7; TCRdb's assignment of TRBD1 cannot be checked, as there is no DNA. CDR3 length equals 13 residues. Germline V lookup: CDR1 SQVTM, CDR2 ANQGSEA. The CDR3 reads CSARPGNTYEQYF.